This section outlines one T cell receptor beta chain sequence together with its context. The antigen is unknown. The record originates from a study of cytomegalovirus exposure and HLA in healthy donors. Study-wide points: In a later analysis, TCR beta V- and J-gene trimming showed a link to a missense DCLRE1C variant. It was likely that a cluster of highly shared sequence variants was a sequencing artifact.

Amplification used 60 Vbeta primers and 13 Jbeta primers. This table comes from immunoSEQ multiplex PCR, and its TCRdb copy is limited to in-frame clones, with some not included. This sample yields over 150,000 clones, of which approximately 80% are seen a single time; roughly 3% belongs to the top ten. The CDR3 contains 13 residues. This clonotype was sampled from a woman in her thirties in good health and CMV-seronegative. The J gene is TRBJ2-7, the V gene TRBV21-1; TRBD2, the table's D call, lacks a check against the DNA. TRBV21-1 is designated a pseudogene. Sequencing was performed on PBMCs. CDR3 amino acids: CASSSRATREQYF. For the CDR3, the DNA is TGTGCCAGCAGCTCTAGGGCGACTAGGGAGCAGTACTTC.